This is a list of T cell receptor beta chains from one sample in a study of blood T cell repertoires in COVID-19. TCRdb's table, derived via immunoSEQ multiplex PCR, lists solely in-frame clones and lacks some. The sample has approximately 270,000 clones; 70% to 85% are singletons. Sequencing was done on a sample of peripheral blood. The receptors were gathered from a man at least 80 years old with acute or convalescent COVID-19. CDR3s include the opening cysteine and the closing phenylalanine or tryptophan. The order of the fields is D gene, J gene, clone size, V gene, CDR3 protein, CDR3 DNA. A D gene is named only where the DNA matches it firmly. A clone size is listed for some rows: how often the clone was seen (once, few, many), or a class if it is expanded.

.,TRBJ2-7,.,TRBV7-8,CATTRAGRSYEQYF,TGTGCCACGACGAGGGCGGGCCGCTCCTACGAGCAGTACTTC
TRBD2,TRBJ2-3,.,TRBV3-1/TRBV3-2,CASSRTSGSTDTQYF,TGTGCCAGCAGCCGGACTAGCGGGAGCACAGATACGCAGTATTTT
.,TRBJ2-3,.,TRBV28,CASSLKGRGSTDTQYF,TGTGCCAGCAGTTTAAAGGGGCGGGGATCCACAGATACGCAGTATTTT
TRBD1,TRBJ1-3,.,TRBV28,CASSLLQGASGNTIYF,TGTGCCAGCAGTCTACTACAGGGGGCCTCTGGAAACACCATATATTTT
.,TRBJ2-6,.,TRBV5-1,CASSLASGANVLTF,TGCGCCAGCAGCTTGGCGAGTGGGGCCAACGTCCTGACTTTC
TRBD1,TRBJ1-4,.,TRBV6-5,CASSLRVQGEKLFF,TGTGCCAGCAGCCTACGTGTACAGGGGGAAAAACTGTTTTTT
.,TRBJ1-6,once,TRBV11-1,CATRRGRGRNSPLHF,TGTGCCACCCGCAGGGGTCGAGGAAGGAATTCACCCCTCCACTTT
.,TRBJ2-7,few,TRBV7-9,CASSPSGPLDEQYF,TGTGCCAGCAGCCCCAGCGGACCACTAGACGAGCAGTACTTC
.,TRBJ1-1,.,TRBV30,CAWSWAGNTEAFF,TGTGCCTGGAGTTGGGCGGGGAACACTGAAGCTTTCTTT
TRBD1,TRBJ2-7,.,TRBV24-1,CATSDWGTGLNSYEQYF,TGTGCCACCAGTGATTGGGGGACAGGGCTCAATTCCTACGAGCAGTACTTC
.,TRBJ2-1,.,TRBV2,CASSERSLLSVF,TGTGCCAGCAGTGAAAGAAGTCTTCTTTCGGTCTTC
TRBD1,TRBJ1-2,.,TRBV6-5,CASSYSRTGHYGYTF,TGTGCCAGCAGTTACTCGAGGACAGGGCACTATGGCTACACCTTC
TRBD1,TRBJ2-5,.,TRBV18,CASSPGMTGLTKTQYF,TGTGCCAGCTCACCAGGCATGACAGGGTTGACGAAGACCCAGTACTTC
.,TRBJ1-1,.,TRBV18,CASSPGMNTEAFF,TGTGCCAGCTCTCCCGGGATGAACACTGAAGCTTTCTTT
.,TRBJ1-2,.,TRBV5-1,CASRQDTTNYGYTF,TGCGCCAGCAGACAGGACACGACAAACTATGGCTACACCTTC
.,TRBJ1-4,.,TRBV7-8,CASSPGRTGSNEKLFF,TGTGCCAGCAGCCCGGGTCGAACAGGGAGTAATGAAAAACTGTTTTTT
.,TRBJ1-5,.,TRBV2,CASRLESNQPQHF,TGTGCCAGCAGACTGGAGAGCAATCAGCCCCAGCATTTT
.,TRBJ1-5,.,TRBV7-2,CASSLVAVNQPQHF,TGTGCCAGCAGCTTAGTGGCGGTCAATCAGCCCCAGCATTTT
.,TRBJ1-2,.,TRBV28,CASSLVRQGGTF,TGTGCCAGCAGTTTAGTCAGGCAGGGAGGCACCTTC
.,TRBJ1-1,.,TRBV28,CASSLLPGLNTEAFF,TGTGCCAGCAGTTTACTCCCGGGACTAAACACTGAAGCTTTCTTT
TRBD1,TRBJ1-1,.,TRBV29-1,CSVFDPGGEAFF,TGCAGCGTCTTTGACCCAGGGGGGGAAGCTTTCTTT
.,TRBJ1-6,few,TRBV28,CASRGDSHSPLHF,TGTGCCAGCAGAGGTGACAGTCATTCACCCCTCCACTTT
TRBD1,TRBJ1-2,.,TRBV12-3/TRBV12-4,CASRFSTGNGYTF,TGTGCCAGCAGGTTTTCGACAGGGAACGGCTACACCTTC
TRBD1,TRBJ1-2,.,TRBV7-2,CASSRRDRGGSGYTF,TGTGCCAGCAGCCGTCGGGACAGGGGAGGGTCTGGCTACACCTTC
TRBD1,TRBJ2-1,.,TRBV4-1,CASSQHSRGRDNEQFF,TGCGCCAGCAGCCAACATTCCAGGGGGCGGGACAATGAGCAGTTCTTC
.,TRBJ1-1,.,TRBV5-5,CASSPSTVNTEAFF,TGTGCCAGCAGCCCCTCGACAGTGAACACTGAAGCTTTCTTT
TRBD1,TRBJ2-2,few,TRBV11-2,CASSPNRGWGELFF,TGTGCCAGCAGCCCTAACAGGGGGTGGGGGGAGCTGTTTTTT
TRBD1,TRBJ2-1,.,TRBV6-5,CASSNGQGARNEQFF,TGTGCCAGCAGTAATGGACAGGGGGCGCGGAATGAGCAGTTCTTC
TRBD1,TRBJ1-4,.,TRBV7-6,CASSLQGQGATNEKLFF,TGTGCCAGCAGCCTGCAGGGACAGGGGGCAACTAATGAAAAACTGTTTTTT
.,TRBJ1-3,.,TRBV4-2,CASSQTASGNTIYF,TGTGCCAGCAGCCAAACAGCCTCTGGAAACACCATATATTTT
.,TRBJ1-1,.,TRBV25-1,CASKGEAGRANTEAFF,TGTGCCAGCAAAGGCGAGGCAGGGAGGGCGAACACTGAAGCTTTCTTT
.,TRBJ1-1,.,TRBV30,CAWSHTGTEAFF,TGTGCCTGGAGTCACACCGGGACTGAAGCTTTCTTT
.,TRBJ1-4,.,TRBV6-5,CASSPIGEKLFF,TGTGCCAGCAGTCCGATCGGGGAAAAACTGTTTTTT
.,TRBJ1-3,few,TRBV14,CASSRVWSGNTIYF,TGTGCCAGCAGCCGAGTCTGGAGTGGAAACACCATATATTTT
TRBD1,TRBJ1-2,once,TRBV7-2,CASSSRTGRSNGYTF,TGTGCCAGCAGCTCTCGGACAGGGAGGTCCAATGGCTACACCTTC
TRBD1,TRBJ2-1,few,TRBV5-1,CASTGGPAGEQFF,TGCGCCAGCACAGGGGGCCCTGCTGGTGAGCAGTTCTTC
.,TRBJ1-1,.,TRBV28,CASSFADSNTEAFF,TGTGCCAGCAGTTTCGCCGACTCTAACACTGAAGCTTTCTTT
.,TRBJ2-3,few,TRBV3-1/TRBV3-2,CASSLTPWGGSDTQYF,TGTGCCAGCAGCCTTACCCCTTGGGGGGGCTCGGATACGCAGTATTTT